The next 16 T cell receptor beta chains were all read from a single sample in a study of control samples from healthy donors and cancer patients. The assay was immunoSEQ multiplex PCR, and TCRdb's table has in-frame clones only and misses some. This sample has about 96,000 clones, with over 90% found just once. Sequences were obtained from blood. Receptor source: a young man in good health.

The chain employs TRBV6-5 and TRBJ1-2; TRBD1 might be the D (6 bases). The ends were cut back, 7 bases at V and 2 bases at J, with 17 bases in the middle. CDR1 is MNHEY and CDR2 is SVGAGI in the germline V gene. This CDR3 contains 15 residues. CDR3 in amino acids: CASTEGDRPNYGYTF. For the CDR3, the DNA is TGTGCCAGCACCGAGGGAGACAGGCCCAACTATGGCTACACCTTC.

CDR3 coding DNA: TGTGCCAGTAGTAGCGGGGGGAGGGGAGATACGCAGTATTTT. It encodes CASSSGGRGDTQYF. The V and J genes are TRBV19 and TRBJ2-3; 8 nucleotides agree with TRBD2. Trimming took 4 bases from V and 5 from J; bases not matched to a gene: 5. This CDR3 is 14 amino acids long. Germline V gene lookup returns CDR1 LNHDA and CDR2 SQIVND (reference sequence).

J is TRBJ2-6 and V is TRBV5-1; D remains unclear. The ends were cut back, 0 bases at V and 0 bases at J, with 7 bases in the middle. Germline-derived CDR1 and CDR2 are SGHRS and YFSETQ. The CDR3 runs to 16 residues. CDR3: CASSLVGSSGANVLTF. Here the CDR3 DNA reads TGCGCCAGCAGCTTGGTAGGAAGCTCTGGGGCCAACGTCCTGACTTTC.

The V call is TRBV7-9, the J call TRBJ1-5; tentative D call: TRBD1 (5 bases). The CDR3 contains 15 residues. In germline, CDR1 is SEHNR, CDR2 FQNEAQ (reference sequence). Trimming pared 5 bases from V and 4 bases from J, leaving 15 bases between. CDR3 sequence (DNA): TGTGCCAGCAGCCCCAGCCAGACAGAAAATCAGCCCCAGCATTTT. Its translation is CASSPSQTENQPQHF.

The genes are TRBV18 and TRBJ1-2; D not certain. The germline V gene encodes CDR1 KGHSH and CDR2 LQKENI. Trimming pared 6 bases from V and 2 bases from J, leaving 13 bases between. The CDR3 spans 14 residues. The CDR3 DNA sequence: TGTGCCAGCTCTCCGAGGACGGAGAACTATGGCTACACCTTC. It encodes CASSPRTENYGYTF.

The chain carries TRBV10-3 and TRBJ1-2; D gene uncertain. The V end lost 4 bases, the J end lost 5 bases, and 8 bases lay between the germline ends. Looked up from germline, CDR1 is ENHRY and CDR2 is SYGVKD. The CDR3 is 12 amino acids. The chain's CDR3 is CAISVQAYGYTF. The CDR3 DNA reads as TGTGCCATCAGTGTCCAAGCTTATGGCTACACCTTC.

This CDR3 is CASSSVDSYEQYF. CDR3 sequence (DNA): TGTGCCAGCAGCTCTGTCGATTCCTACGAGCAGTACTTC. The chain couples TRBV13 to TRBJ2-7; D is unresolved. V gave up 4 bases and J gave up 1 base, with 8 bases separating them. Germline V gives CDR1 PRHDT, CDR2 FYEKMQ (reference sequence). CDR3 length equals 13 residues.

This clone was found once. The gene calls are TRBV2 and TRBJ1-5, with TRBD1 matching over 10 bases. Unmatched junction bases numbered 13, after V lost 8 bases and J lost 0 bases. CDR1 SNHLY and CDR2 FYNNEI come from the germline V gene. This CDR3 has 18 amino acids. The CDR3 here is CASGTGVDRGNSNQPQHF. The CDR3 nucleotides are TGTGCCAGCGGGACAGGGGTCGATCGGGGAAATAGCAATCAGCCCCAGCATTTT.

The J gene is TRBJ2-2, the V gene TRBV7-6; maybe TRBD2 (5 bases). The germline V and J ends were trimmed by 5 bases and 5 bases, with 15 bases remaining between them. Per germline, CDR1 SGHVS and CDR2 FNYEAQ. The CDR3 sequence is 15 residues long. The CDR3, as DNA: TGTGCCAGCAGCCCCACGAGGGATCTTACCGGGGAGCTGTTTTTT. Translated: CASSPTRDLTGELFF.

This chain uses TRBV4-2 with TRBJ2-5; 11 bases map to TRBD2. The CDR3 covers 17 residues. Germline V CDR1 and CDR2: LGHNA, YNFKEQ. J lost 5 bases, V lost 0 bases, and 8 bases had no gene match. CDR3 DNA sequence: TGTGCCAGCAGCCAAGATAATATAGCGGGAGGGTTTGAGACCCAGTACTTC. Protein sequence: CASSQDNIAGGFETQYF.

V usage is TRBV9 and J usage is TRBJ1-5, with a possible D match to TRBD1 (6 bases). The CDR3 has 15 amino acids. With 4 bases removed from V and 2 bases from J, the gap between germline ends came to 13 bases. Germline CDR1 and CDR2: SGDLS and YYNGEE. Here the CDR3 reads CASSPGGGGNQPQHF. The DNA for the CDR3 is TGTGCCAGCAGCCCGGGAGGGGGTGGCAATCAGCCCCAGCATTTT. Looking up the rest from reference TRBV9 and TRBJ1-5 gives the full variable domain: DSGVTQTPKHLITATGQRVTLRCSPRSGDLSVYWYQQSLDQGLQFLIQYYNGEERAKGNILERFSAQQFPDLHSELNLSSLELGDSALYFCASSPGGGGNQPQHFGDGTRLSIL.

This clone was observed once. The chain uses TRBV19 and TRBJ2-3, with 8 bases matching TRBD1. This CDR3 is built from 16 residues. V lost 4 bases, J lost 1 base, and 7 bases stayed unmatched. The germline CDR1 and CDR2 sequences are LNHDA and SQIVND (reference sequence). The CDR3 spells CASSTNPGQGTDTQYF. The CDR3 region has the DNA TGTGCCAGTAGTACGAACCCGGGACAGGGCACAGATACGCAGTATTTT.

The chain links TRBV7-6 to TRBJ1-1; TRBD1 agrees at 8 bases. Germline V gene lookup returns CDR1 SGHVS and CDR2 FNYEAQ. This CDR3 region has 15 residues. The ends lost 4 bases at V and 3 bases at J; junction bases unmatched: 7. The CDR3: CASSSPGQGDTEAFF. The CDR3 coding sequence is TGTGCCAGCAGCTCCCCCGGACAGGGCGACACTGAAGCTTTCTTT.

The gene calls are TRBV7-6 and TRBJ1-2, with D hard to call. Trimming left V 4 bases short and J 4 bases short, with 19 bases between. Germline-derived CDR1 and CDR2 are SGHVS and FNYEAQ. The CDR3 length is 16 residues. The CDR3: CASSYQREEATYGYTF. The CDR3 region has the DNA TGTGCCAGCAGCTACCAAAGAGAGGAGGCGACCTATGGCTACACCTTC.

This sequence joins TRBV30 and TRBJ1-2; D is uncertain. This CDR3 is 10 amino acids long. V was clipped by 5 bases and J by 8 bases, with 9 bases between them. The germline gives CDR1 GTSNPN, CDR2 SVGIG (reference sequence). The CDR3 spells CAWQSGGYTF. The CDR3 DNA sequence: TGTGCCTGGCAGTCCGGCGGCTACACCTTC.

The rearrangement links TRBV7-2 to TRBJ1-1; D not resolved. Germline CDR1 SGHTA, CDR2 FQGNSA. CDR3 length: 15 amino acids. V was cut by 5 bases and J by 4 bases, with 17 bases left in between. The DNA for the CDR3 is TGTGCCAGCAGCCTAGATTACGGTCTGGGCACTGAAGCTTTCTTT. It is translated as CASSLDYGLGTEAFF.